The present T cell receptor (beta chain) was sequenced within a study of beta chain features in type 1 diabetes. There are 15 residues in the CDR3. Between the trimmed V and J ends, which lost 5 bases and 1 base, there was a span of 11 bases. Germline loops: CDR1 SGHTA, CDR2 FQGNSA. The isolated RNA, all of it, was reverse transcribed, so expressed TCRB transcripts were what got sequenced. Sequenced by immunoSEQ multiplex PCR; TCRdb stores in-frame clones only, minus some. The repertoire holds a few hundred thousand clones, with 12% to 15% as singletons. Study findings and constraints: Patients showed naive, central memory and Treg TCRB repertoires that appeared more similar than those of healthy donors.

This clone has only a few counts. Its target is unknown. Sorted CD4+ subsets: naive, central memory, regulatory, stem cell-like memory (CD45RO/CCR7/CD25/CD127/CD95/CD27 panel). The sample comprised central memory CD4+ T cells from blood. This receptor was obtained from a man aged 30 to 39 in good health. This chain joins TRBV7-2 and TRBJ2-2, with D perhaps given as TRBD1 or TRBD2 (5 bases each). The CDR3 loop reads CASSPGTVNTGELFF. CDR3 nucleotides: TGTGCCAGCAGCCCCGGGACGGTGAACACCGGGGAGCTGTTTTTT. Full variable domain (rest looked up from reference TRBV7-2 and TRBJ2-2): GAGVSQSPSNKVTEKGKDVELRCDPISGHTALYWYRQSLGQGLEFLIYFQGNSAPDKSGLPSDRFSAERTGGSVSTLTIQRTQQEDSAVYLCASSPGTVNTGELFFGEGSRLTVL.